This TCR beta chain was observed in a study of tumor-infiltrating lymphocytes in glioblastoma multiforme. TCRB libraries came from RNA via three nested multiplex PCR rounds. A C-beta primer primed TCRB cDNA from around 0.5 ug RNA. Each CDR3 protein is one row after TCRdb ran MiXCR on the multiplex PCR reads. The table includes 25,000 to 40,000 distinct CDR3 sequences, roughly two thirds detected once. Trimming removed 5 bases at V and 0 bases at J, with 8 bases between. The CDR3 consists of 13 residues. The V gene's germline CDR1 is SGHAT and CDR2 FQDESV (reference sequence). The sequence was obtained from a male donor with glioblastoma. The sequenced sample was brain tumor tissue. The rearrangement links TRBV11-1 to TRBJ2-7; a possible D gene is TRBD2 (6 bases). DNA of the CDR3: TGTGCCAGCAGCCTCGGGAGCTCCTACGAGCAGTACTTC. Protein product: CASSLGSSYEQYF.